Each of the 24 T cell receptor beta chains below was sequenced from the same sample in a study of OX40 agonist ivuxolimab in advanced cancers. The method was immunoSEQ multiplex PCR; TCRdb's version includes in-frame clones alone and lacks a portion of them. The table has around 51,000 clones, around 77% seen once. The specimen comprised CD4+ or CD8+ T cells sorted from blood, sampled in a trial of the OX40 agonist ivuxolimab. All receptors derive from an adult with an advanced solid tumor such as melanoma, head and neck, liver or kidney cancer.

Here the CDR3 DNA reads TGTGCCAGCTCTTCAGGGGCGCGGTACGAGCAGTACTTC. Its translation: CASSSGARYEQYF. The chain recombines TRBV6-5 with TRBJ2-7; D perhaps matches TRBD1 (6 bases). CDR3 length: 13 amino acids. V was trimmed by 8 bases and J by 4 bases, leaving 15 bases between them. Germline CDR1 and CDR2: MNHEY and SVGAGI.

This chain's CDR3 is CASSPPGTATEAFF. In DNA, the CDR3 is TGCGCCAGCAGCCCGCCCGGGACCGCCACTGAAGCTTTCTTT. This chain uses TRBV4-1 with TRBJ1-1; D is possibly TRBD1 (5 bases). This CDR3 contains 14 residues. Trimming took 4 bases from V and 4 from J, leaving 13 bases between them. Looked up from germline, CDR1 is MGHRA and CDR2 is YSYEKL.

V gene TRBV6-1 combines with J gene TRBJ1-6; D is unresolved. The germline gives CDR1 MNHNS, CDR2 SASEGT. The CDR3 has 14 amino acids. The V gene lost 2 bases and the J gene lost 5 bases, with 7 bases spanning the gap. The CDR3: CASSESPNNSPLHF. The CDR3, as DNA: TGTGCCAGCAGTGAAAGCCCCAATAATTCACCCCTCCACTTT.

This sequence joins TRBV6-5 and TRBJ1-5, with D possibly being TRBD1 (5 bases). The CDR3 loop spans 13 amino acids. CDR1 is MNHEY and CDR2 is SVGAGI in the germline V gene. V was cut by 5 bases and J by 5 bases, with 10 bases left in between. The CDR3 sequence is CASSRGTDQPQHF. The CDR3, as DNA: TGTGCCAGCAGTCGGGGGACCGATCAGCCCCAGCATTTT.

The CDR3 nucleotides are TGTGCCAGCACGGGGACTAGCGGGCCCAATGAGCAGTTCTTC. Its protein product is CASTGTSGPNEQFF. The rearrangement uses TRBV2 and TRBJ2-1, with TRBD2 identical over 12 bases. The germline CDR1 and CDR2 sequences are SNHLY and FYNNEI. This CDR3 region has 14 residues. The V segment lost 7 bases and the J segment 6 bases; nucleotides outside the gene matches: 4.

This clone was detected only once. The CDR3 loop is CASSGSGRRSSVGTDTQYF. CDR3 in DNA: TGTGCCAGCAGCGGGAGCGGGAGACGTTCTTCTGTCGGCACAGATACGCAGTATTTT. This chain joins TRBV7-9 and TRBJ2-3, with 8 positions matching TRBD2. Germline V gene lookup returns CDR1 SEHNR and CDR2 FQNEAQ (reference sequence). CDR3 length: 19 residues. J was trimmed by 1 base and V by 5 bases; bases with no gene match: 17.

The chain uses TRBV5-8 and TRBJ2-1; no definite D call. Germline values: CDR1 SGHTS, CDR2 YDEGEE. The CDR3 contains 14 residues. Between the trimmed V and J ends, which lost 7 bases and 9 bases, there was a span of 20 bases. The DNA for the CDR3 is TGTGCCAGCTCTCAAGGTAGACGAGCCGGTGAGCAGTTCTTC. It is translated as CASSQGRRAGEQFF.

This clone was seen once. The J gene is TRBJ2-7, the V gene TRBV28, with 9 positions matching TRBD2. Germline values: CDR1 MDHEN, CDR2 SYDVKM. The length of the CDR3 is 15 residues. J was trimmed by 7 bases and V by 5 bases; bases with no gene match: 12. The CDR3, as DNA: TGTGCCAGCAGTGGGGTCTTAGCGGGAGTGTGGGAGCAGTACTTC. It specifies CASSGVLAGVWEQYF.

The J gene is TRBJ1-2, the V gene TRBV27, with TRBD1 as a possible D gene (5 bases). The germline V gene has CDR1 MNHEY and CDR2 SMNVEV (reference sequence). The CDR3 has 15 residues. The V gene lost 3 bases and the J gene lost 0 bases, with 11 bases spanning the gap. The CDR3 DNA is TGTGCCAGCAGTTTGTACAGGTCCGCTAACTATGGCTACACCTTC. Amino acid sequence: CASSLYRSANYGYTF.

This clone was counted between two and nine times. V is TRBV29-1 and J is TRBJ2-7; no definite D call. Germline V gene data show CDR1 as SQVTM and CDR2 as ANQGSEA. Trimming pared 4 bases from V and 4 bases from J, leaving 8 bases between. This CDR3 has 11 residues. The CDR3 region has the DNA TGCAGCGTTGGGAACGGTTACGAGCAGTACTTC. Translating it yields CSVGNGYEQYF.

The chain has TRBV5-1 and TRBJ2-1, with D perhaps matching TRBD2 (5 bases). Germline lookup yields CDR1 SGHRS and CDR2 YFSETQ. Trimming took off 5 bases at V and 0 bases at J, with 6 bases between the two ends. The CDR3 covers 13 residues. The CDR3 bases are TGCGCCAGCAGGGGGAGCTCCTACAATGAGCAGTTCTTC. Translating it yields CASRGSSYNEQFF.

This chain's CDR3 is CASSALAGGSEQFF. CDR3 nucleotide sequence: TGCGCCAGCAGTGCACTAGCGGGAGGGTCTGAGCAGTTCTTC. The chain employs TRBV10-2 and TRBJ2-1; 13 bases match TRBD2. Trimming removed 4 bases from V and 9 bases from J; junction bases left unmatched: 3. The CDR3 is made up of 14 amino acids. Germline CDR1 WSHSY, CDR2 SAAADI.

This clone occurred a few times. The chain has TRBV5-4 and TRBJ2-1; D might be TRBD1 (5 bases). There are 15 residues in the CDR3. V lost 3 bases and J lost 0, with 10 bases in between. CDR1 is SGHNT, CDR2 YYREEE, per germline (reference sequence). CDR3 DNA: TGTGCCAGCAGCTCGGTTAGGGGCTCCTACAATGAGCAGTTCTTC. It encodes CASSSVRGSYNEQFF. Together with reference TRBV5-4 and TRBJ2-1, the CDR3 gives the full variable domain: ETGVTQSPTHLIKTRGQQVTLRCSSQSGHNTVSWYQQALGQGPQFIFQYYREEENGRGNFPPRFSGLQFPNYSSELNVNALELDDSALYLCASSSVRGSYNEQFFGPGTRLTVL.

The genes are TRBV4-1 and TRBJ2-7, with 9 bases identical to TRBD1. Germline V lookup: CDR1 MGHRA, CDR2 YSYEKL. This CDR3 has 15 residues. The ends lost 3 bases at V and 6 bases at J; junction bases unmatched: 9. Written as DNA, the CDR3 is TGCGCCAGCAGCCAGGGTCCCGGGACAGGGCGCGAGCAGTACTTC. Translated, it gives CASSQGPGTGREQYF.

The gene calls are TRBV19 and TRBJ1-5; tentatively, D is TRBD1 (6 bases). Germline values: CDR1 LNHDA, CDR2 SQIVND (reference sequence). This CDR3 has 17 residues. V was cut by 3 bases and J by 4 bases, with 19 bases left in between. The CDR3 loop reads CASSIALWTADNQPQHF. CDR3 in DNA: TGTGCCAGTAGTATTGCCCTATGGACAGCGGATAATCAGCCCCAGCATTTT.

V and J are TRBV29-1 and TRBJ1-2; 7 nucleotides match TRBD1. The germline CDR1 and CDR2 sequences are SQVTM and ANQGSEA. Trimming at V came to 1 base and at J to 2 bases, leaving 10 bases not matched to a gene. This CDR3 is 16 amino acids long. In DNA form, the CDR3 reads TGCAGCGTTGAAGGATTGGGCAGGGGACAGAACTATGGCTACACCTTC. Translated, it gives CSVEGLGRGQNYGYTF.

The V call is TRBV15, the J call TRBJ2-2; TRBD2 aligns across 7 bases. The CDR3 spans 18 residues. V trimming: 1 base; J trimming: 3 bases; junction bases outside the gene matches: 11. Germline V gives CDR1 LNHNV, CDR2 YYDKDF (reference sequence). CDR3 sequence: CATSRGFGWREYTGELFF. Here the CDR3 DNA reads TGTGCCACCAGCAGAGGGTTTGGATGGCGGGAGTACACCGGGGAGCTGTTTTTT.

This clone was counted once. The chain links TRBV7-9 to TRBJ2-1, with TRBD2 identical over 10 bases. CDR3 size: 14 residues. Germline assignment: CDR1 SEHNR and CDR2 FQNEAQ (reference sequence). V was pared by 2 bases and J by 8 bases, with 3 bases of the junction left unmatched. CDR3 DNA sequence: TGTGCCAGCAGCTTAAGCGGGAGGGCGGATGAGCAGTTCTTC. Residues: CASSLSGRADEQFF.

This clone was counted between two and nine times. The chain has TRBV19 and TRBJ1-6, with 7 bases matching TRBD1. Germline-derived CDR1 and CDR2 are LNHDA and SQIVND (reference sequence). This CDR3 contains 15 residues. J gave up 5 bases and V 3 bases, and 4 bases lay outside the gene matches. The CDR3 sequence: CASSITGVHNSPLHF. CDR3 bases: TGTGCCAGTAGTATTACAGGGGTACATAATTCACCCCTCCACTTT.

This sequence joins TRBV5-1 and TRBJ1-1; D call uncertain. The germline CDR1 and CDR2 sequences are SGHRS and YFSETQ. This CDR3 has 12 residues. V gave up 5 bases and J gave up 2 bases, with 7 bases separating them. The CDR3 here is CASRDPNTEAFF. CDR3 bases: TGCGCCAGCAGGGACCCTAACACTGAAGCTTTCTTT.

The chain combines TRBV7-3 with TRBJ2-1; 7 bases are shared with TRBD2. This CDR3 is 16 amino acids long. Trimming took 5 bases from V and 9 from J; bases not matched to a gene: 16. Germline values: CDR1 SGHTA, CDR2 FQGTGA. The DNA for the CDR3 is TGTGCCAGCAGCGCCACGGTGGCTAGCGGTCACACTGAGCAGTTCTTC. Translated: CASSATVASGHTEQFF.

The gene calls are TRBV10-3 and TRBJ2-3, with D possibly TRBD1 on 6 matching bases. CDR3 length equals 13 residues. Trimming removed 9 bases from V and 1 base from J, with 11 bases in between. Per the germline V gene, CDR1 is ENHRY and CDR2 is SYGVKD. In nucleotides, the CDR3 is TGTGCCATTGGGGGCGCGGGCACAGATACGCAGTATTTT. Translating it yields CAIGGAGTDTQYF.

This clone was detected only once. The V gene is TRBV6-5, the J gene TRBJ2-7; perhaps TRBD1 as D (6 bases). Looked up from germline, CDR1 is MNHEY and CDR2 is SVGAGI. V was trimmed by 0 bases and J by 9 bases, leaving 9 bases between them. CDR3 size: 12 residues. The CDR3 DNA reads TGTGCCAGCAGTTACTCCGGGACATGGCAGTACTTC. Translation: CASSYSGTWQYF.

The chain joins TRBV19 to TRBJ2-7; D is possibly TRBD1 or TRBD2 (5 bases each). The CDR3 totals 14 residues. Germline V lookup: CDR1 LNHDA, CDR2 SQIVND (reference sequence). Trimming shortened V by 3 bases and J by 8 bases, and 17 bases separated the two germline ends. This CDR3 reads CASSMVQHGDQQYF. CDR3 coding DNA: TGTGCCAGTAGTATGGTGCAGCACGGGGACCAGCAGTACTTC.